This T cell receptor beta chain stems from a study of metastatic and nonmetastatic thyroid tumors. On the study more broadly: Across blood and tumor or nodule tissue, repertoires from malignant and benign thyroid patients were compared with one another.

TCRdb reprocessed the PCR reads using MiXCR. This sample carries about 40,000 clones, more than 9.5% of them seen once, and the ten largest clones take approximately 24%. Ten or more counts support this clone. V lost 10 bases and J 7 bases, leaving 19 bases between the germline ends. CDR1 and CDR2 from the germline V gene are SGHVS and FNYEAQ. The CDR3 runs 13 residues. Before thyroid surgery, none of the patients had received any treatment. The TCR sequence derives from a female donor with papillary thyroid cancer or a benign thyroid nodule (not recorded which). Some clones in this sample may be carry-over from other donors' samples. The sample comprised blood. V usage is TRBV7-6 and J usage is TRBJ2-5; D perhaps matches TRBD2 (5 bases). CDR3 sequence reads: CATTPGFDGTQYF. The CDR3 nucleotides are TGTGCCACCACGCCGGGGTTCGACGGGACCCAGTACTTC.